The source of this T cell receptor (beta chain) is a study of T cell repertoires in cytomegalovirus infection. TCRdb processed the reads anew with MiXCR; each CDR3 protein has one entry. The sample consists of around 530,000 distinct CDR3 sequences, approximately 26% of them appearing once. Specimen: PBMCs. This TCR was sampled from a human donor in good health (CMV status not recorded). Some clones in this sample may be carry-over from other donors' samples.

CDR3 DNA sequence: TGCGCCAGCAGTGAGTCGAGAGATACGCAGTATTTT. Its translation is CASSESRDTQYF. The gene calls are TRBV10-1 and TRBJ2-3; D not resolved. From germline, CDR1 is WNHNN and CDR2 SYGVQD (reference sequence). V dropped 0 bases and J dropped 5 bases, with 3 bases sitting between them. This CDR3 region has 12 residues.